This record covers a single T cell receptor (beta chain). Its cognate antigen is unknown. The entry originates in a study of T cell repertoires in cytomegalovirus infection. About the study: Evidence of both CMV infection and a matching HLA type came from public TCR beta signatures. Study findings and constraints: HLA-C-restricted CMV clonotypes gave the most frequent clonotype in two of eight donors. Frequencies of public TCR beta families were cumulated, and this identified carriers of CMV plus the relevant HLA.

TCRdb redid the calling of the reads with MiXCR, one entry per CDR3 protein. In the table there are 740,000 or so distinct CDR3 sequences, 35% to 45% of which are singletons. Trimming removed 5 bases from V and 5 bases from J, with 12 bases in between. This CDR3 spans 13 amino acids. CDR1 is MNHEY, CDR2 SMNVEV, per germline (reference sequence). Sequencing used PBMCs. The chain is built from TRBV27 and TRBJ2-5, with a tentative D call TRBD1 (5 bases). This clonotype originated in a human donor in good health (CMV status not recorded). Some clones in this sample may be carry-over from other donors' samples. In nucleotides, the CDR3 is TGTGCCAGCAGTGGGATAGGGGTTGAGACCCAGTACTTC. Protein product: CASSGIGVETQYF.